The 23 T cell receptor beta chains reported below all come from one sample, sequenced in a study of T cells in Graves' hyperthyroidism and ophthalmopathy. Amplification of TCR beta CDR3 regions used RNA as the template. When the TCR CDR3 underwent first-round RT-PCR, the HTBI primer set was used. TCRdb re-derived calls from the multiplex PCR reads in MiXCR, one entry per CDR3 protein. Of approximately 360,000 distinct CDR3 sequences detected, 15% to 18% appear once; the ten largest clones hold about 27%. Sequenced input: blood. The receptors were sampled from a woman aged 18-29 years with Graves' hyperthyroidism that later progressed to Graves' ophthalmopathy.

This clonotype was observed at least ten times. The chain couples TRBV5-5 to TRBJ2-5; D unresolved. The germline V gene encodes CDR1 SGHKS and CDR2 YYEKEE (reference sequence). Trimming took off 4 bases at V and 4 bases at J, with 8 bases between the two ends. This CDR3 is 12 amino acids long. The CDR3 DNA reads TGTGCCAGCAGCCCTATTCGAGAGACCCAGTACTTC. Translation gives CASSPIRETQYF.

This clonotype was detected ten times or more. This chain links TRBV11-2 with TRBJ2-4, with D uncertain. The CDR3 spans 16 residues. The germline CDR1 and CDR2 sequences are SGHAT and FQNNGV. Trimming left V 7 bases short and J 1 base short, with 17 bases between. As DNA, the CDR3 is TGTGCCAGCAAACCTATTGGGGATTTTGCCAAAAACATTCAGTACTTC. This gives the protein CASKPIGDFAKNIQYF. Filled out from reference TRBV11-2 and TRBJ2-4, the complete variable domain reads EAGVAQSPRYKIIEKRQSVAFWCNPISGHATLYWYQQILGQGPKLLIQFQNNGVVDDSQLPKDRFSAERLKGVDSTLKIQPAKLEDSAVYLCASKPIGDFAKNIQYFGAGTRLSVL.

This clonotype was recorded at least ten times. The V gene is TRBV3-1, the J gene TRBJ1-1, with TRBD1 identical over 10 bases. The CDR3 runs 16 residues. CDR1 is LGHDT and CDR2 is YNNKEL in the germline V gene (reference sequence). The junction had 5 bases not matched to a gene; V was cut back by 4 bases and J by 0 bases. The CDR3 sequence: CASSPRDRGLNTEAFF. In nucleotides, the CDR3 is TGTGCCAGCAGCCCCCGAGACAGGGGGCTGAACACTGAAGCTTTCTTT.

This clonotype was recorded at least ten times. V gene TRBV28 combines with J gene TRBJ1-5, with D possibly being TRBD1 (5 bases). Trimming left V 1 base short and J 1 base short, with 11 bases between. The CDR3 has 16 residues. In germline, CDR1 is MDHEN, CDR2 SYDVKM. CDR3 in DNA: TGTGCCAGCAGTTTATCGGCAGGGCCCAGCAATCAGCCCCAGCATTTT. Its protein product is CASSLSAGPSNQPQHF.

This clonotype was detected ten times or more. The chain couples TRBV9 to TRBJ1-1; D is uncertain. CDR3 length equals 15 residues. V was clipped by 1 base and J by 1 base, with 11 bases between them. Germline CDR1 reads SGDLS; CDR2 reads YYNGEE. DNA of the CDR3: TGTGCCAGCAGCGTAAAGGAAGGGCCGAACACTGAAGCTTTCTTT. The encoded protein is CASSVKEGPNTEAFF.

In its sample, this clonotype was seen many times. The rearrangement uses TRBV2 and TRBJ2-7; D not certain. The germline V gene has CDR1 SNHLY and CDR2 FYNNEI. V shed 5 bases and J shed 3 bases, with 8 bases lying between them. This CDR3 is 12 amino acids long. CDR3 sequence: CASSPSFYEQYF. The CDR3 nucleotides are TGTGCCAGCAGTCCTAGTTTCTACGAGCAGTACTTC.

This clonotype was picked up many times. This chain connects TRBV6-2 or TRBV6-3 to TRBJ2-3; possible D gene TRBD2, 7 bases. The germline V gene encodes CDR1 MNHEY and CDR2 SVGEGT. V lost 2 bases and J 4 bases, leaving 19 bases between the germline ends. CDR3 length: 17 residues. CDR3 protein: CASSYPTVGGQADTQYF. CDR3 nucleotides: TGTGCCAGCAGTTACCCCACGGTCGGGGGGCAAGCAGATACGCAGTATTTT.

This clonotype was observed many times. The chain links TRBV20-1 to TRBJ2-7; no reliable D call. Trimming took off 2 bases at V and 0 bases at J, with 8 bases between the two ends. CDR3 length equals 13 residues. Germline V gives CDR1 DFQATT, CDR2 SNEGSKA (reference sequence). The CDR3 sequence: CSARPRLSYEQYF. Written as DNA, the CDR3 is TGCAGTGCTAGACCCAGGCTCTCCTACGAGCAGTACTTC.

This clonotype has just a few counts. The V gene is TRBV5-1, the J gene TRBJ2-5; 10 bases fit TRBD2. The CDR3 covers 17 residues. Germline CDR1 and CDR2: SGHRS and YFSETQ. V lost 3 bases to trimming and J lost 1 base; unmatched junction nucleotides: 9. In nucleotides, the CDR3 is TGCGCCAGCAGCTCGGCTAGCGGGAGCCCAACCCAAGAGACCCAGTACTTC. It encodes CASSSASGSPTQETQYF.

This clonotype was found many times. The V call is TRBV28, the J call TRBJ2-7; 13 bases agree with TRBD2. Germline CDR1 reads MDHEN; CDR2 reads SYDVKM. The junction had 0 bases not matched to a gene; V was cut back by 3 bases and J by 4 bases. CDR3 size: 14 residues. The CDR3 reads CASSLTSGRYEQYF. CDR3 nucleotides: TGTGCCAGCAGTTTGACTAGCGGGAGGTACGAGCAGTACTTC.

This clonotype was found many times. The rearrangement links TRBV3-1 to TRBJ2-2; no clear D. V lost 8 bases to trimming and J lost 6 bases, with 10 bases between them. The CDR3 consists of 12 residues. CDR1 LGHDT and CDR2 YNNKEL come from the germline V gene (reference sequence). The CDR3 DNA sequence: TGTGCCAGCGGAAGCAGTCCCGGGGAGCTGTTTTTT. This translates into CASGSSPGELFF. The full variable domain, completed using reference TRBV3-1 and TRBJ2-2, is DTAVSQTPKYLVTQMGNDKSIKCEQNLGHDTMYWYKQDSKKFLKIMFSYNNKELIINETVPNRFSPKSPDKAHLNLHINSLELGDSAVYFCASGSSPGELFFGEGSRLTVL.

This clonotype was picked up a small number of times. The rearrangement joins TRBV4-2 to TRBJ2-1; D is ambiguous. V dropped 0 bases and J dropped 4 bases, with 13 bases sitting between them. The CDR3 length is 16 residues. CDR1 and CDR2 from the germline V gene are LGHNA and YNFKEQ. The DNA of the CDR3 is TGTGCCAGCAGCCAAGAAGGCGGTCGTACATACAATGAGCAGTTCTTC. Its translation: CASSQEGGRTYNEQFF.

This clonotype has a handful of counts. J is TRBJ2-7 and V is TRBV4-1; D assignment may be TRBD1 or TRBD2 (7 bases each). This CDR3 contains 15 residues. Trimming took 4 bases from V and 4 from J, leaving 17 bases between them. Germline V gene sequence: CDR1 MGHRA, CDR2 YSYEKL. CDR3 bases: TGCGCCAGCAGCCCGCGGGGGACGACAGGGTACGAGCAGTACTTC. As protein: CASSPRGTTGYEQYF.

This clonotype was seen ten or more times. The CDR3 sequence: CASSGGSGRTDTQYF. CDR3 sequence (DNA): TGCGCCAGCAGCGGGGGTAGCGGCCGCACAGATACGCAGTATTTT. The genes are TRBV5-1 and TRBJ2-3, with a possible D match to TRBD2 (6 bases). With 4 bases removed from V and 1 base from J, the gap between germline ends came to 13 bases. The CDR3 has 15 residues. Per the germline V gene, CDR1 is SGHRS and CDR2 is YFSETQ.

In the case of this clonotype: This may be a read error: a much more frequent sequence differs by one nucleotide. This chain joins TRBV9 and TRBJ2-3; D is perhaps TRBD2 (5 bases). CDR1 is SGDLS, CDR2 YYNGEE, per germline. V shed 0 bases and J shed 0 bases, with 8 bases lying between them. The CDR3 has 15 residues. DNA of the CDR3: TGTGCCAGCAGCGTAGCAGCGGCTAGCACAGATACGCAGTATTTT. This gives the protein CASSVAAASTDTQYF.

The DNA for the CDR3 is TGTGCCAGCAGAAAAGCGGGAGGGGGCAATTACAATGAGCAGTTCTTC. Translation: CASRKAGGGNYNEQFF. This chain links TRBV6-2 or TRBV6-3 with TRBJ2-1, with TRBD2 matching 10 bases. The germline V gene encodes CDR1 MNHEY and CDR2 SVGEGT. The CDR3 has 16 residues. The V and J ends lost 6 bases and 4 bases, in that order; junction bases with no gene match: 9.

The chain carries TRBV7-9 and TRBJ2-7; D not certain. In germline, CDR1 is SEHNR, CDR2 FQNEAQ (reference sequence). The CDR3 length is 17 residues. Deletions cut 5 bases from V and 2 bases from J, with 22 bases between. The CDR3 DNA follows: TGTGCCAGCAGCCAAGTTGTTGACGAACGTTTCGCCTACGAGCAGTACTTC. It specifies CASSQVVDERFAYEQYF.

There are many counts of this clonotype. The V and J genes are TRBV11-2 and TRBJ2-3; 12 nucleotides align to TRBD2. Germline assignment: CDR1 SGHAT and CDR2 FQNNGV. CDR3 length equals 16 residues. V lost 4 bases and J lost 1; bases outside the gene matches: 3. As DNA, the CDR3 is TGTGCCAGCAGCTCCCCTAGCGGGGGGGGCACAGATACGCAGTATTTT. Translated, it gives CASSSPSGGGTDTQYF.

This clonotype was recorded at least ten times. The chain uses TRBV20-1 and TRBJ2-7; D is unclear. This CDR3 has 10 amino acids. From germline, CDR1 is DFQATT and CDR2 SNEGSKA (reference sequence). The V end lost 5 bases, the J end lost 1 base, and 3 bases lay between the germline ends. CDR3 in amino acids: CSAGSYEQYF. CDR3 nucleotide sequence: TGCAGTGCTGGTTCCTACGAGCAGTACTTC.

In its sample, this clonotype was seen many times. The chain carries TRBV28 and TRBJ2-1; 7 bases are a match to TRBD2. The junction had 11 bases not matched to a gene; V was cut back by 2 bases and J by 1 base. Germline-derived CDR1 and CDR2 are MDHEN and SYDVKM. CDR3 length: 18 residues. This CDR3 is CASSLVGGGSISYNEQFF. CDR3 DNA: TGTGCCAGCAGTTTAGTGGGGGGGGGAAGTATATCCTACAATGAGCAGTTCTTC.

V gene TRBV27 combines with J gene TRBJ2-1; a possible D gene is TRBD2 (5 bases). V shed 2 bases and J shed 0 bases, with 14 bases lying between them. The CDR3 extends over 17 amino acids. Germline CDR1 and CDR2: MNHEY and SMNVEV (reference sequence). CDR3 region: CASSLRETGSSYNEQFF. CDR3 in DNA: TGTGCCAGCAGTTTAAGGGAGACTGGTAGCTCCTACAATGAGCAGTTCTTC.

The chain uses TRBV7-9 and TRBJ1-3; D gene ambiguous. V was pared by 5 bases and J by 6 bases, with 11 bases between. The CDR3 is made up of 13 amino acids. CDR1 and CDR2 from the germline V gene are SEHNR and FQNEAQ (reference sequence). The CDR3 protein is CASSPILQNTIYF. CDR3 in DNA: TGTGCCAGCAGCCCTATCTTGCAAAACACCATATATTTT.

The table lists this clonotype with many counts. The chain employs TRBV11-2 and TRBJ2-5; 10 nucleotides agree with TRBD2. Germline V CDR1 and CDR2: SGHAT, FQNNGV. The CDR3 extends over 15 amino acids. V gave up 5 bases and J gave up 4 bases; unmatched junction bases: 7. DNA of the CDR3: TGTGCCAGCAGCCGAAGGGCTAGCGGGAGAGAGACCCAGTACTTC. It translates to CASSRRASGRETQYF.